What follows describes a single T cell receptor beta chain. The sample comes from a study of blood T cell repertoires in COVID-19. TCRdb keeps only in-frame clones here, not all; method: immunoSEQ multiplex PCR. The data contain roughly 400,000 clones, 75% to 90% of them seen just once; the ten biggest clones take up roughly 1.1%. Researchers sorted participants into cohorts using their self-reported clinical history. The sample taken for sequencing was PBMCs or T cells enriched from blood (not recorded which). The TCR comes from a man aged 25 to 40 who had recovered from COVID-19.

CDR3 in amino acids: CASSDRDSSYEQYF. In DNA form, the CDR3 reads TGTGCCAGCAGTGATAGGGACAGCTCCTACGAGCAGTACTTC. The V call is TRBV2, the J call TRBJ2-7, with TRBD1 matching 7 bases. The CDR3 is made up of 14 amino acids. CDR1 and CDR2 from the germline V gene are SNHLY and FYNNEI. With 3 bases clipped from V and 0 bases from J, the junction kept 2 bases outside the gene matches.